What follows describes a single T cell receptor beta chain. This clone has a single count. Its target antigen remains unknown. No much larger clonotype is one base removed from it; base qualities were not supplied. The CDR3 contains 14 residues, cysteine and phenylalanine counted. The CDR3 DNA has 42 bases and is translated from base 1. The germline V gene specifies SNHLY as CDR1 and FYNNEI as CDR2. The V and J ends are trimmed by 4 bases and 4 bases, leaving 13 bases between them. This record comes from a study of cytomegalovirus exposure and HLA in healthy donors (dated by TCRdb to about 2017). Some background on the complete study: According to an earlier analysis of a few hundred of the donors, 150 million to 200 million T cells yielded 117 million unique TCR beta sequences and 276 Gb of sequence data. An early release covering around 630 HLA-typed donors comprised about 300 gigabases of sequencing data and roughly 85 million unique TCR sequences. Of the 300 to 500 genotyped donors, 65% to 90% were placed in the genetic ancestry cluster associated with self-reported Caucasian donors. The aim of the study was to test whether cataloging public T cell receptors could identify signatures of past pathogen exposure. The T cell repertoires of 550 to 850 subjects were profiled by immunosequencing and related to cytomegalovirus serostatus. Besides the first cohort of roughly 660 subjects, a separate validation cohort made up of over 100 different subjects was used. High-throughput TCR immunosequencing, statistical association of individual TCRs with disease status, and machine learning were combined to predict cytomegalovirus infection status. To study patterns of TCR occurrence, a later analysis re-analyzed previously published TCR beta repertoires from 600 to 750 donors and added high-resolution HLA genotyping. Rather than using new phenotypic data, the later analysis identified candidate immune exposures from TCR beta sequences and from how often those sequences occurred across donors. In an earlier analysis of 587 of the donors, high-throughput TCR beta sequencing was used to judge whether each TCR beta V gene segment behaved as functional or pseudogenic. Donor age, sex, ethnicity and CMV serostatus were compiled together with the repertoire data. In a later genetic analysis, genome-wide SNP genotypes for about 60% of the 666 donors were used, and that subset was treated as a discovery cohort. Every repertoire in the discovery cohort had been generated on one and the same sequencing platform. HLA typing included class I and class II loci at four-digit resolution. Typing coverage varied by locus: roughly 620-630 donors for A, B, C, DRB1 and DQB1; roughly 560 for DQA1; some 610 for DPA1; 450 to 480 for DPB1. Because of strong linkage in the cohort, a handful of DR-DQ haplotypes were treated as single units for association and clustering. On average, over 200,000 unique TCR beta nucleotide sequences were sequenced per donor among a few hundred genotyped donors of the cohort, with 15% to 20% of those sequences being non-productive.

The full study reports these points: Several of the top co-occurrence clusters appeared to be linked to parvovirus B19, influenza, CMV and Epstein-Barr virus, according to a later analysis. A further reported finding was that TCR beta sequences accurately predicted the HLA-A and HLA-B alleles for most subjects in the first cohort. When HLA alleles, especially DR and DQ, strongly co-occurred, TCR associations were difficult to assign to individual alleles. A later genetic analysis reported fewer N-insertions in productive TCRs among donors in an Asian-associated ancestry cluster than the roughly 670-donor mean. Correlated functional status among segregating V segments might reflect linkage disequilibrium, but an unknown experimental factor could not be ruled out. In a later analysis, HLA-associated TCR beta chains showed more clonal expansion and lower generation probabilities than non-associated chains that were equally common. In a later analysis, most CMV-associated TCR beta chains were found to appear HLA-restricted, with HLA associations seemingly driven largely by CMV exposure. The classifier was reported to diagnose cytomegalovirus status with high specificity and sensitivity in both the original and validation cohorts. In a later analysis, some 18,000 TCR beta sequences were associated with specific HLA alleles at a false discovery rate of 0.05. Because some donors lacked HLA typing at each locus, the association tests relied only on the typed subset. Because counts were too low, seventeen rarely observed V segments, including chromosome 9 orphons, were excluded from the earlier analysis of roughly 580 of the donors. Across donors, most TCR sequences were observed very rarely, whereas some public TCRs were present in many individuals. The presence/absence analyses assumed that sequencing depth was roughly uniform across donors, and that assumption may not be true. A cluster of highly shared sequence variants was judged likely to represent a technical artifact of the sequencing pipeline. Some IMGT-functional V segments, including TRBV6-2 and TRBV6-3, could not be distinguished by the 87-base-pair reads and were therefore excluded. This cohort had only TCR beta chains sequenced, and the lack of alpha or paired-chain data limited which features could be detected. Three of the identified cytomegalovirus-associated TCR beta chains were confirmed in vitro to be specific for cytomegalovirus antigens. An association between a missense DCLRE1C variant and V-gene and J-gene trimming of TCR beta chains was found in a later genetic analysis and replicated in an independent cohort. A later analysis found that TCR association rates varied across HLA loci, with DRB1 alleles showing the most associated TCRs and HLA-C alleles the fewest. In the study, 150 to 200 TCR beta chains were listed as associated with cytomegalovirus. Immune exposure information for the cohort was limited to CMV serostatus. According to the authors, the approach could potentially be generalized to other disease states and immunological phenotypes. In an earlier analysis of under 600 of the donors, most TCR beta V segments were observed in productive rearrangements about 87% or about 30% of the time, broadly matching IMGT annotations.

The library was built by means of the immunoSEQ multiplex PCR assay. For the multiplex PCR, a mixture combining 60 forward primers for TCR Vbeta segments and 13 reverse primers for TCR Jbeta segments was used. The CDR3 region of rearranged TCR beta genes was amplified from genomic DNA by a multiplex PCR assay. On the Illumina HiSeq System, the amplified TCR beta libraries were sequenced as 87-base-pair reads. Concerning the study's data processing: Across the roughly 670 repertoires, a later analysis counted tens of millions of unique TCR beta chains, roughly 11 million of which were shared by at least two donors. A nearest-neighbor algorithm error-corrected the raw reads and collapsed the reads into unique sequences, merging closely related sequences to remove PCR and sequencing errors. Alignment of CDR3 sequences to IMGT reference sequences was used to assign V, D and J gene segments. Each retained sequence needed at least a six-nucleotide match to both a V gene segment and a J gene segment. A rearrangement was called productive if the CDR3 had no stop codons and remained in frame with V and J, and every other rearrangement was called non-productive. CDR3 was defined according to IMGT convention as the region running from the second conserved V-encoded cysteine to the conserved J-encoded phenylalanine. Sequences without an unambiguous match to a single V gene segment were excluded from the earlier analysis of 450 to 750 of the donors. An earlier analysis of under 750 of the donors called V segments functional above 56.7% productive rearrangements and segregating when the between-donor standard deviation exceeded 5%. A statistical classification framework was built for diagnosing cytomegalovirus status from the catalog of TCR beta chain sequences. V and J gene assignment, in a later analysis, came from comparing TCR nucleotide sequences with IMGT/GENE-DB human TR gene sequences. The TCRdist pipeline was used in a later analysis to assign CDR3 sequences and most-parsimonious VDJ recombination scenarios. In a later analysis, each TCR beta chain was defined by its CDR3 amino acid sequence together with its V-gene family, and reads lacking a unique V-gene family were excluded. A later analysis removed 600 or so highly shared, low-generation-probability nucleotide sequences to deal with suspected cross-contamination and a sequencing artifact. In a later analysis, a clonal expansion index was calculated for each public chain from normalized within-repertoire ranks of inferred template counts. In a later analysis, generation probabilities were computed using a VDJ recombination model fitted to out-of-frame rearrangements, and the results were checked against IGoR. Hypergeometric tests were used in a later analysis to score TCR-TCR, TCR-HLA and TCR-CMV co-occurrence, with a repertoire-size bias correction applied to the TCR pairs. False discovery rates were estimated in a later analysis by permuting HLA or CMV assignments 20 times. In a later analysis, co-occurring TCRs were grouped using DBSCAN, and TCRdist sequence similarity was added for clustering within HLA-allele-positive subsets. Repertoires with fewer than 30,000 or more than 120,000 public chains, plus five repertoires with anomalous nucleotide sharing, were excluded from co-occurrence clustering. TCRdb took over this immuneACCESS table, retaining in-frame rearrangements with V and J assigned. Such tables are incomplete; in checked studies, under half of the missing clones stem from an unresolved V gene, and the remainder is unexplained. The D gene and trimming were derived from the DNA, and the V and J assignments and clone size from that table. This sample lists 70,000 to 100,000 clones; 80% were detected once. The top ten clonotypes cover roughly 2% of the sample.

The cohort comprised approximately 700 healthy bone marrow donors. Cohort members were all nominally healthy when sampled, although unrecorded immune exposures were likely present. The donor tested CMV seronegative and was one of the 352 seronegative cohort members. A peripheral blood sample was provided by each donor, and peripheral blood mononuclear cells were used for TCR beta sequencing. Genomic DNA extraction from the blood cell samples was performed with the Qiagen DNeasy Blood Extraction Kit. The rearranged chain carries TRBV2 and TRBJ1-1, with the D segment identity uncertain. The clonotype was recovered from a man aged 18 to 29 in good health and CMV-seronegative. Sequences were obtained from PBMCs. The nucleotide sequence reads TGTGCCAGCAGTGGCCAGTTGGGAGCCACTGAAGCTTTCTTT. This gives the protein CASSGQLGATEAFF. The full variable domain, with segments outside the CDR3 supplied by the reference TRBV2 and TRBJ1-1 proteins, appears as EPEVTQTPSHQVTQMGQEVILRCVPISNHLYFYWYRQILGQKVEFLVSFYNNEISEKSEIFDDQFSVERPDGSNFTLKIRSTKLEDSAMYFCASSGQLGATEAFFGQGTRLTVV.